A selection of T cell receptor beta chains follows, all from one sample in a study of regulatory T cells in long-lasting Graves disease. TCRdb re-called the multiplex PCR reads with MiXCR, one entry per CDR3 protein. Among roughly 360,000 distinct CDR3 sequences listed, 10% to 15% were seen once. This sample was shared with a second study, whose subject was T cells in Graves' hyperthyroidism and ophthalmopathy.

The material was peripheral blood mononuclear cells (PBMCs), obtained at new diagnosis, from a patient treated with antithyroid drugs. The receptors shown here come from a young woman with Graves disease. The CDR3 runs from the conserved cysteine through the conserved F or W. Fields, in order: D gene, J gene, V gene, clone size, CDR3 protein, CDR3 DNA. The D gene is left open where the match is weak. Clone size appears in some rows only: once, few, many, or a class for an expanded clone.

>TRBD1|TRBJ2-1|TRBV7-9|many
CASSSPGTGGIGSYNEQFF
TGTGCCAGCAGCTCCCCCGGGACAGGGGGGATTGGCTCCTACAATGAGCAGTTCTTC
>-|TRBJ2-7|TRBV27|-
CASSLFQGFYEQYF
TGTGCCAGCAGTTTATTCCAGGGTTTCTACGAGCAGTACTTC
>-|TRBJ2-7|TRBV10-2|few
CASSPSGRNEQYF
TGCGCCAGCTCCCCCTCGGGGAGGAACGAGCAGTACTTC
>-|TRBJ1-1|TRBV29-1|many
CSVQENTEAFF
TGCAGCGTTCAGGAGAACACTGAAGCTTTCTTT
>-|TRBJ2-5|TRBV15|few
CATSKGGFQETQYF
TGTGCCACCAGCAAGGGGGGATTCCAAGAGACCCAGTACTTC
>TRBD1|TRBJ1-6|TRBV11-2|many
CASSQDTRTGGYYNSPLHF
TGTGCCAGCAGCCAAGACACCCGGACAGGGGGGTACTATAATTCACCCCTCCACTTT
>-|TRBJ1-2|TRBV29-1|-
CSSYRWSEGYTF
TGCAGCTCCTACCGCTGGTCAGAAGGCTACACCTTC
>-|TRBJ1-1|TRBV11-2|many
CASSLRGQLNTEAFF
TGTGCCAGCAGCTTAAGAGGACAGCTGAACACTGAAGCTTTCTTT
>-|TRBJ2-7|TRBV4-1|-
CASSQDGLTLYEQYF
TGCGCCAGCAGCCAAGATGGGCTGACCCTATACGAGCAGTACTTC
>-|TRBJ2-3|TRBV12-3/TRBV12-4|-
CASRSPSTDTLYF
TGTGCCAGCAGGTCCCCTAGCACAGATACGCTGTATTTT
>-|TRBJ2-5|TRBV28|many
CASTPGATEGETQYF
TGTGCCAGCACCCCAGGGGCCACGGAGGGGGAGACCCAGTACTTC
>-|TRBJ2-7|TRBV18|many
CASSEARHEQYF
TGTGCCAGCTCCGAGGCGCGGCACGAGCAGTACTTC
>TRBD1|TRBJ2-1|TRBV27|many
CASSVSGTGKGNEQFF
TGTGCCAGCAGTGTCTCCGGGACAGGGAAGGGAAATGAGCAGTTCTTC
>TRBD2|TRBJ2-7|TRBV7-2|many
CASSSTSGESYEQYF
TGTGCCAGCAGCTCTACTAGCGGGGAATCCTACGAGCAGTACTTC
>-|TRBJ1-1|TRBV7-6|many
CASSLRAVNTEAFF
TGTGCCAGCAGCTTAAGGGCGGTAAACACTGAAGCTTTCTTT
>-|TRBJ1-2|TRBV28|many
CASSFKGANNYGYTF
TGTGCCAGCAGTTTTAAAGGAGCGAACAACTATGGCTACACCTTC
>-|TRBJ2-5|TRBV5-1|few
CASRFRPRETQYF
TGCGCCAGCAGATTCCGGCCGAGGGAGACCCAGTACTTC
>TRBD2|TRBJ2-3|TRBV20-1|few
CSARSGLAGTSTDTQYF
TGCAGTGCTAGATCTGGACTAGCGGGGACCAGCACAGATACGCAGTATTTT
>-|TRBJ2-3|TRBV24-1|many
CATSEASRADTQYF
TGTGCCACCAGTGAGGCCTCACGTGCAGATACGCAGTATTTT
>TRBD2|TRBJ2-1|TRBV30|many
CAWNPGLAGSEQFF
TGTGCCTGGAACCCGGGACTAGCGGGAAGTGAGCAGTTCTTC
>-|TRBJ2-5|TRBV20-1|many
CSARGLAGQETQYF
TGCAGTGCTAGAGGGCTAGCCGGGCAAGAGACCCAGTACTTC
>-|TRBJ2-4|TRBV10-3|once
CAISESGVLAKTIQYF
TGTGCCATCAGTGAGTCGGGAGTCTTAGCCAAAACCATTCAGTACTTC
>-|TRBJ2-5|TRBV20-1|many
CSASIGRDPETQYF
TGCAGTGCTAGTATTGGCAGGGACCCAGAGACCCAGTACTTC
>-|TRBJ1-2|TRBV30|many
CAWMSRSGPSGFGYTF
TGTGCCTGGATGAGTCGGTCCGGCCCCTCGGGATTCGGCTACACCTTC
>-|TRBJ2-1|TRBV20-1|many
CSASSGTQNNEQFF
TGCAGTGCTAGTTCTGGGACCCAGAACAATGAGCAGTTCTTC
>-|TRBJ1-2|TRBV7-2|many
CASSVWGGYTF
TGTGCCAGCAGCGTGTGGGGTGGCTACACCTTC
>TRBD1|TRBJ1-1|TRBV7-2|few
CASSSATGADGEAFF
TGTGCCAGCAGCTCCGCGACAGGGGCGGACGGTGAAGCTTTCTTT
>-|TRBJ1-1|TRBV11-1|-
CASSLGGLGPEAFF
TGTGCCAGCAGCTTAGGGGGTCTTGGGCCTGAAGCTTTCTTT
>-|TRBJ1-5|TRBV20-1|many
CSARAIQGHQPQHF
TGCAGTGCTAGAGCTATACAGGGCCATCAGCCCCAGCATTTT
>TRBD2|TRBJ2-1|TRBV28|many
CASSSGSSYNEQFF
TGTGCCAGCAGTAGCGGGAGCTCCTACAATGAGCAGTTCTTC
>-|TRBJ1-2|TRBV3-1|many
CASSQLGRSEDVGYTF
TGTGCCAGCAGCCAATTAGGACGGAGCGAGGATGTAGGCTACACCTTC
>-|TRBJ2-7|TRBV20-1|-
CSATKEYEQYF
TGCAGTGCTACCAAGGAGTACGAGCAGTACTTC
>-|TRBJ1-5|TRBV19|-
CASTTTGPQHF
TGTGCCAGTACCACGACGGGGCCCCAGCATTTT